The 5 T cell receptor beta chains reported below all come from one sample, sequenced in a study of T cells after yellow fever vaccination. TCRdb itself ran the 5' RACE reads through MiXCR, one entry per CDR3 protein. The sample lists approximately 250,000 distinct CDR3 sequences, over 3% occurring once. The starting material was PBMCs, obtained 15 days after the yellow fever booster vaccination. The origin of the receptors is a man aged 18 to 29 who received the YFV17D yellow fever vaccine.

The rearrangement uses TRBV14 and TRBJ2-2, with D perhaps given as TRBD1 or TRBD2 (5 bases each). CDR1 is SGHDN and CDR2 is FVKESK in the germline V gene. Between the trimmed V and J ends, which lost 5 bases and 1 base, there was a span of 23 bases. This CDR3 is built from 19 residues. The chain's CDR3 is CASSKRGWQITGNTGELFF. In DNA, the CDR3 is TGTGCCAGCAGCAAGAGGGGTTGGCAGATCACCGGGAACACCGGGGAGCTGTTTTTT.

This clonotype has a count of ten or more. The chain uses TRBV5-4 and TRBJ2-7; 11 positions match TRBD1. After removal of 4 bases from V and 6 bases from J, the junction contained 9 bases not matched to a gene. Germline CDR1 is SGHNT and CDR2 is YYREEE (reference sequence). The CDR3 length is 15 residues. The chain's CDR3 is CASSQGGTGGREQYF. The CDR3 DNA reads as TGTGCCAGCAGCCAGGGGGGGACAGGGGGTCGCGAGCAGTACTTC. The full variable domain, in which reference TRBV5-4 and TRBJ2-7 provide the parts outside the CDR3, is ETGVTQSPTHLIKTRGQQVTLRCSSQSGHNTVSWYQQALGQGPQFIFQYYREEENGRGNFPPRFSGLQFPNYSSELNVNALELDDSALYLCASSQGGTGGREQYFGPGTRLTVT.

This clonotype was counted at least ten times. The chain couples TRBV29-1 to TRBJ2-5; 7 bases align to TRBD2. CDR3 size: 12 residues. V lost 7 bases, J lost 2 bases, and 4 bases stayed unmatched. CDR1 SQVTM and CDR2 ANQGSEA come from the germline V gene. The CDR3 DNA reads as TGCAGCGGAGCGGGGAGTCAAGAGACCCAGTACTTC. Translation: CSGAGSQETQYF.

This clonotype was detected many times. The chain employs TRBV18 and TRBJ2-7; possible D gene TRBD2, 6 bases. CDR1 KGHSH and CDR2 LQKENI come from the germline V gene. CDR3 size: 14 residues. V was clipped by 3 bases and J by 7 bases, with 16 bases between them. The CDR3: CASSPGTAVGEQYF. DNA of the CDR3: TGTGCCAGCTCACCCGGGACTGCGGTCGGGGAGCAGTACTTC.

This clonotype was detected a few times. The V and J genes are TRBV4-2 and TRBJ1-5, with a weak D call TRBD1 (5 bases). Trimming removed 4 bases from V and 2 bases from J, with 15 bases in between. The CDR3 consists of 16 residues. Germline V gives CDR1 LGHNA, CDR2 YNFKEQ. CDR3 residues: CASSPDGPGGNQPQHF. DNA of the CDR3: TGTGCCAGCAGCCCGGACGGCCCGGGGGGCAATCAGCCCCAGCATTTT.